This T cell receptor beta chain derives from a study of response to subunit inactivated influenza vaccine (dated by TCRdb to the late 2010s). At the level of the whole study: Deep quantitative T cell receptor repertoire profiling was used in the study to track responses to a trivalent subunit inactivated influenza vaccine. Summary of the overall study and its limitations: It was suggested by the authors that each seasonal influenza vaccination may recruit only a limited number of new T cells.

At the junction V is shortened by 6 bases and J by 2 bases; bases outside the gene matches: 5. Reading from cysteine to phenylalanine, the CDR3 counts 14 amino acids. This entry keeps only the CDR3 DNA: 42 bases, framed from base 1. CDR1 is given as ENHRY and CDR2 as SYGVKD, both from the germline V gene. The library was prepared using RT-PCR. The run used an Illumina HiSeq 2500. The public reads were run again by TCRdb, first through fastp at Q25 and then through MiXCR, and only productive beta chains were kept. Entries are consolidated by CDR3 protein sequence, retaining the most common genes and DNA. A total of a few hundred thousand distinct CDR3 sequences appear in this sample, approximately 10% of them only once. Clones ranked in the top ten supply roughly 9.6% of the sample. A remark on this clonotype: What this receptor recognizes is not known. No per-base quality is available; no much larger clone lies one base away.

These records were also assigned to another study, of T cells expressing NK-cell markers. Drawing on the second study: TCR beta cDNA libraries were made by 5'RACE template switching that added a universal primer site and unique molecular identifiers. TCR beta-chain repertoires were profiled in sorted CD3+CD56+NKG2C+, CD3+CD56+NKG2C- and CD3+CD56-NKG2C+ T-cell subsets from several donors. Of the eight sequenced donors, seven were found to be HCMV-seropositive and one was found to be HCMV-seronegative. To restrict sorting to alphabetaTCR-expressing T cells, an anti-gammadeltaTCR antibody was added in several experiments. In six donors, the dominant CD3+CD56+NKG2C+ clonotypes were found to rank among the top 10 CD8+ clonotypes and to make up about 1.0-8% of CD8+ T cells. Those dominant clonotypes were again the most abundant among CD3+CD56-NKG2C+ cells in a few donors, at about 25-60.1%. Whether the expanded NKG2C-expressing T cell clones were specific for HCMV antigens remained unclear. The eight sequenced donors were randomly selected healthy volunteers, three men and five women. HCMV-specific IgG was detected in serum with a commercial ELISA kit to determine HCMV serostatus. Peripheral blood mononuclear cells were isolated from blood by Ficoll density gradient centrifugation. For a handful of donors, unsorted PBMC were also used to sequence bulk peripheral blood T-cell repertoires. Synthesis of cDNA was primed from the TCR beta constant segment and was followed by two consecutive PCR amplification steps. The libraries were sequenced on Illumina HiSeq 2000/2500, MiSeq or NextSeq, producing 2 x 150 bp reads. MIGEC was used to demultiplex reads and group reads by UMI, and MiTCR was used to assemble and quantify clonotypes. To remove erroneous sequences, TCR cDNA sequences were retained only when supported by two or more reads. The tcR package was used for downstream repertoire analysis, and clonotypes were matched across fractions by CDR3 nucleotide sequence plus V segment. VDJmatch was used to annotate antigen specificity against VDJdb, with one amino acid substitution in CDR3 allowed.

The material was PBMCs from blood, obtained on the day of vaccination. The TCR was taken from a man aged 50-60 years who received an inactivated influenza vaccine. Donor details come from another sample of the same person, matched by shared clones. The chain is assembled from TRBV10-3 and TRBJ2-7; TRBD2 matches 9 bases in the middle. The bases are TGTGCCATCAGCGCGCTAGCGGGAACCTACGAGCAGTACTTC. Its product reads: CAISALAGTYEQYF.